This T cell receptor beta chain comes out of a study of T-cell memory formation after mild COVID-19. Study results and limitations: CD4+ contracting clones were mainly CM and EM; CD8+ ones, EMRA. The pre-infection memory compartment contained some responding clones, suggesting cross-reactive memory joined.

Sample barcodes and UMIs were carried by the TCR alpha and TCR beta cDNA libraries that 5'RACE generated with constant-segment primers. In TCRdb, the 5' RACE reads were re-called with MiXCR into one record per CDR3 protein. The sample lists roughly 450,000 distinct CDR3 sequences; 18% were seen once. A note on this clonotype: Antigen unknown.

The CDR3 is 15 amino acids. V lost 4 bases to trimming and J lost 3 bases; unmatched junction nucleotides: 9. CDR1 MNHEY and CDR2 SVGAGI come from the germline V gene. The clonotype comes from an adult woman who had mild COVID-19 (a few samples of this study predate the infection). Cell type and time point are not known. The material sequenced was PBMCs or a T cell subset sorted from them (not recorded which). The chain employs TRBV6-5 and TRBJ2-7; 7 nucleotides agree with TRBD1. The CDR3 is CASSSPGQTLYEQYF. The CDR3 nucleotides are TGTGCCAGCAGTTCTCCGGGACAGACCCTCTACGAGCAGTACTTC.